Shown below are 28 T cell receptor beta chains from a single sample sequenced in a study of radiotherapy plus CTLA-4 blockade in lung cancer. Assay: immunoSEQ multiplex PCR; the TCRdb copy retains only in-frame clones and omits some. This table has about 49,000 clones, approximately 91% appearing once. Sequenced here: peripheral blood, sampled from a patient treated with radiotherapy plus ipilimumab. Every receptor here comes from a human donor with non-small cell lung cancer whose response to radiotherapy plus ipilimumab could not be evaluated.

This clone was found a few times. The CDR3 is CASSPKAEILAGARELFF. CDR3 sequence (DNA): TGTGCCAGCTCACCAAAGGCAGAGATACTAGCGGGAGCAAGGGAGCTGTTTTTT. The rearrangement uses TRBV18 and TRBJ2-2, with TRBD2 matching over 11 bases. Trimming took 2 bases from V and 9 from J; bases not matched to a gene: 14. CDR1 KGHSH and CDR2 LQKENI come from the germline V gene. This CDR3 has 18 residues.

V and J are TRBV28 and TRBJ1-6, with D hard to call. This CDR3 is 15 amino acids long. Trimming removed 5 bases from V and 7 bases from J, with 15 bases in between. Per germline, CDR1 MDHEN and CDR2 SYDVKM. The CDR3 nucleotides are TGTGCCAGCAGTGAAGCAAGAGGTGAGAATTCACCCCTCCACTTT. Translating gives CASSEARGENSPLHF. The full variable domain, its missing parts supplied by reference TRBV28 and TRBJ1-6, is DVKVTQSSRYLVKRTGEKVFLECVQDMDHENMFWYRQDPGLGLRLIYFSYDVKMKEKGDIPEGYSVSREKKERFSLILESASTNQTSMYLCASSEARGENSPLHFGNGTRLTVT.

The chain links TRBV15 to TRBJ2-7; the match to TRBD1 covers 8 bases. The CDR3 sequence is 15 residues long. CDR1 and CDR2 from the germline V gene are LNHNV and YYDKDF (reference sequence). After removal of 1 base from V and 6 bases from J, the junction contained 8 bases not matched to a gene. The CDR3 reads CATSRARGRSSEQYF. CDR3 coding DNA: TGTGCCACCAGCAGAGCCAGGGGGCGTTCTAGCGAGCAGTACTTC.

The J gene is TRBJ1-1, the V gene TRBV27; D is perhaps TRBD1 (6 bases). Germline CDR1 MNHEY, CDR2 SMNVEV (reference sequence). The V and J ends lost 5 bases and 1 base respectively, with 14 bases between them. This CDR3 region has 15 residues. The CDR3 reads CASSLLEGENTEAFF. In nucleotides, the CDR3 is TGTGCCAGCAGTCTCCTAGAGGGGGAGAACACTGAAGCTTTCTTT.

The chain has TRBV5-1 and TRBJ2-1, with 8 nucleotides matching TRBD2. Germline V gene lookup returns CDR1 SGHRS and CDR2 YFSETQ. This CDR3 is built from 16 residues. V shed 3 bases and J 5 bases; nucleotides not matched to a gene: 10. The CDR3 nucleotides are TGCGCCAGCAGCTGGATAGCGGGGACTGCTAACAATGAGCAGTTCTTC. Residues: CASSWIAGTANNEQFF.

The V call is TRBV19, the J call TRBJ2-5; the D gene is possibly TRBD2 (5 bases). Germline CDR1 LNHDA, CDR2 SQIVND (reference sequence). V was trimmed by 3 bases and J by 4 bases, leaving 12 bases between them. CDR3 length equals 14 residues. The CDR3 protein is CASSMGGRGETQYF. CDR3 DNA: TGTGCCAGTAGTATGGGTGGGAGAGGAGAGACCCAGTACTTC.

The V and J genes are TRBV6-6 and TRBJ1-2; no definite D call. Germline V gene data show CDR1 as MNHNY and CDR2 as SVGAGI (reference sequence). V lost 6 bases, J lost 4 bases, and 12 bases lay in between. The CDR3 is made up of 13 amino acids. The DNA of the CDR3 is TGTGCCAGCAGCATAGAGGGCCCCTATGGCTACACCTTC. It codes for CASSIEGPYGYTF.

The table lists this clone with a count of one. The rearrangement joins TRBV27 to TRBJ1-5, with D perhaps TRBD1 (6 bases). V lost 5 bases, J lost 3 bases, and 11 bases lay in between. This CDR3 is 14 amino acids long. Germline values: CDR1 MNHEY, CDR2 SMNVEV (reference sequence). The CDR3 bases are TGTGCCAGCAGTCAACAGGGATACAATCAGCCCCAGCATTTT. Protein sequence: CASSQQGYNQPQHF.

V is TRBV18 and J is TRBJ1-6, with a possible D match to TRBD1 (6 bases). The CDR3 has 16 residues. V lost 5 bases and J 7 bases, leaving 18 bases between the germline ends. Germline V lookup: CDR1 KGHSH, CDR2 LQKENI. The CDR3 DNA follows: TGTGCCAGCTCAATACAGGGACACCCCACAAATTCACCCCTCCACTTT. This sequence encodes CASSIQGHPTNSPLHF.

V and J are TRBV11-2 and TRBJ2-3; the match to TRBD2 covers 8 bases. The junction had 9 bases not matched to a gene; V was cut back by 7 bases and J by 6 bases. Germline loops: CDR1 SGHAT, CDR2 FQNNGV. CDR3 length equals 14 residues. CDR3 residues: CASTRPGGADTQYF. CDR3 nucleotide sequence: TGTGCCAGCACCCGCCCGGGGGGGGCCGATACGCAGTATTTT.

This clone was counted a single time. The chain has TRBV27 and TRBJ2-3; weak D call: TRBD1 (6 bases). CDR1 is MNHEY, CDR2 SMNVEV, per germline (reference sequence). V was shortened by 6 bases and J by 2 bases, with 12 bases between the two germline ends. The CDR3 covers 14 residues. CDR3 region: CASSVWTATDTQYF. In DNA form, the CDR3 reads TGTGCCAGCAGCGTTTGGACAGCCACAGATACGCAGTATTTT.

The chain links TRBV9 to TRBJ2-3; D may be TRBD2 (7 bases). The germline V gene encodes CDR1 SGDLS and CDR2 YYNGEE. V gave up 3 bases and J gave up 4 bases, with 27 bases separating them. The CDR3 covers 19 residues. CDR3 DNA: TGTGCCAGCAGCGAGGGGGGGTGGGGGAGGTCCCGGCGAGCAGATACGCAGTATTTT. Translating it yields CASSEGGWGRSRRADTQYF.

Concerning this clone: At one of its ends the junction is not consistent with the germline gene, which may arise from a read error. This chain links TRBV5-1 with TRBJ1-4; 7 positions match TRBD1. This CDR3 is built from 14 residues. Germline V gene lookup returns CDR1 SGHRS and CDR2 YFSETQ. The CDR3 nucleotides are TGCGCCAGCAGCTTGGCCGAGAAGGGGGCCCCGCAGATTTTT. Its translation: CASSLAEKGAPQIF.

This chain connects TRBV19 to TRBJ2-1; TRBD2 aligns across 10 bases. CDR3 size: 16 residues. Trimming removed 2 bases from V and 3 bases from J; junction bases left unmatched: 4. Per the germline V gene, CDR1 is LNHDA and CDR2 is SQIVND (reference sequence). CDR3 in DNA: TGTGCCAGTAGTATACTAGCGGGAGAAGGCTACAATGAGCAGTTCTTC. Amino acid sequence: CASSILAGEGYNEQFF.

The chain recombines TRBV7-2 with TRBJ1-5, with TRBD1 as a possible D gene (6 bases). The CDR3 contains 15 residues. The germline gives CDR1 SGHTA, CDR2 FQGNSA. V lost 3 bases and J lost 0, with 9 bases in between. The CDR3 protein is CASSFGQYSNQPQHF. The CDR3 nucleotides read TGTGCCAGCAGCTTCGGACAGTATAGCAATCAGCCCCAGCATTTT.

The chain couples TRBV9 to TRBJ1-2; perhaps TRBD1 as D (6 bases). The V and J ends lost 7 bases and 4 bases respectively, with 8 bases between them. CDR1 SGDLS and CDR2 YYNGEE come from the germline V gene. This CDR3 is 11 amino acids long. Here the CDR3 DNA reads TGTGCCAGCGGGGGCCCCTATGGCTACACCTTC. Its translation: CASGGPYGYTF.

The V call is TRBV9, the J call TRBJ2-2; 9 positions match TRBD1. Trimming took 0 bases from V and 9 from J; bases not matched to a gene: 9. The CDR3 totals 16 residues. Germline V gene data show CDR1 as SGDLS and CDR2 as YYNGEE. CDR3 protein: CASSVARDRDSRELFF. The CDR3 coding sequence is TGTGCCAGCAGCGTAGCCAGGGACAGGGATTCCAGGGAGCTGTTTTTT.

V usage is TRBV6-1 and J usage is TRBJ1-2; a weak D match, TRBD1 (5 bases). The CDR3 runs to 16 residues. V was clipped by 2 bases and J by 4 bases, with 17 bases between them. The germline CDR1 and CDR2 sequences are MNHNS and SASEGT. CDR3 amino acids: CASSESVSPGLYGYTF. In DNA form, the CDR3 reads TGTGCCAGCAGTGAAAGCGTTTCCCCGGGACTCTATGGCTACACCTTC.

The chain joins TRBV5-4 to TRBJ2-1; D might be TRBD2 (5 bases). Trimming stripped 0 bases from V and 0 bases from J, with 7 bases between. The length of the CDR3 is 15 residues. Germline values: CDR1 SGHNT, CDR2 YYREEE (reference sequence). As DNA, the CDR3 is TGTGCCAGCAGCTTGGCGGGAAGCTCCTACAATGAGCAGTTCTTC. This encodes CASSLAGSSYNEQFF.

This clone was observed once. The rearrangement links TRBV7-2 to TRBJ2-7; 10 nucleotides align to TRBD2. Germline CDR1 SGHTA, CDR2 FQGNSA. The CDR3 runs to 15 residues. The ends lost 7 bases at V and 5 bases at J; junction bases unmatched: 11. CDR3 residues: CASTPLASGSNEQYF. For the CDR3, the DNA is TGTGCCAGCACCCCCCTGGCTAGCGGGAGCAACGAGCAGTACTTC.

The V and J genes are TRBV2 and TRBJ2-5; D ambiguous. CDR3 length: 16 residues. Trimming took 4 bases from V and 0 from J, leaving 15 bases between them. Germline CDR1 SNHLY, CDR2 FYNNEI. The DNA of the CDR3 is TGTGCCAGCAGTGGGGCCCGCGTAAGCTACCAAGAGACCCAGTACTTC. Translation gives CASSGARVSYQETQYF.

CDR3 DNA sequence: TGTGCCAGCAGTCGCCAGGGGGCAAGGGACACTGAAGCTTTCTTT. It yields the protein CASSRQGARDTEAFF. This rearrangement joins TRBV11-2 to TRBJ1-1; TRBD1 aligns across 8 bases. Germline V gene sequence: CDR1 SGHAT, CDR2 FQNNGV. The V and J ends lost 6 bases and 3 bases, in that order; junction bases with no gene match: 9. This CDR3 is built from 15 residues.

The chain joins TRBV7-6 to TRBJ1-2; D possibly corresponds to TRBD1 (6 bases). From germline, CDR1 is SGHVS and CDR2 FNYEAQ. This CDR3 contains 16 residues. The V end lost 4 bases, the J end lost 6 bases, and 21 bases lay between the germline ends. The DNA of the CDR3 is TGTGCCAGCAGCTCCCTGCGAGGTCGCAGGGGACATGGCTACACCTTC. This sequence encodes CASSSLRGRRGHGYTF.

This clone was detected only a few times. J is TRBJ1-2 and V is TRBV7-2; TRBD1 matches at 8 bases. Looked up from germline, CDR1 is SGHTA and CDR2 is FQGNSA. The CDR3 loop spans 16 amino acids. V gave up 1 base and J gave up 7 bases; unmatched junction bases: 11. CDR3: CASSLEGRGRFGGYTF. The DNA for the CDR3 is TGTGCCAGCAGCTTAGAGGGCAGGGGGCGATTCGGTGGCTACACCTTC.

CDR3 sequence reads: CASSVTEINEKLFF. DNA for the CDR3: TGTGCCAGCTCAGTGACAGAGATTAATGAAAAACTGTTTTTT. The V and J genes are TRBV18 and TRBJ1-4, with D maybe TRBD1 (5 bases). Trimming stripped 5 bases from V and 4 bases from J, with 11 bases between. The germline V gene encodes CDR1 KGHSH and CDR2 LQKENI. The CDR3 covers 14 residues.

Turning to this clone: Mismatch with germline at one junction end may stem from a read error. The rearrangement joins TRBV19 to TRBJ1-3, with 7 positions matching TRBD1. CDR1 and CDR2 (germline): LNHDA, SQIVND (reference sequence). The CDR3 length is 17 residues. The CDR3: CASSVTGPLLSGNAIYF. DNA for the CDR3: TGTGCCAGTAGTGTGACAGGGCCTCTACTCTCTGGAAACGCCATATATTTT.

The rearrangement uses TRBV21-1 and TRBJ1-3; TRBD1 is the table's D call and was not checked against the DNA. TRBV21-1 is a pseudogene locus. The CDR3 sequence is 16 residues long. In DNA form, the CDR3 reads TGTGCCAGCAGCAAAGCGACGACAGGGAGGGGAAACACCATATATTTT. This sequence encodes CASSKATTGRGNTIYF.

The V call is TRBV19, the J call TRBJ1-5; possibly TRBD1 for D (5 bases). From germline, CDR1 is LNHDA and CDR2 SQIVND (reference sequence). CDR3 length: 14 amino acids. Trimming left V 6 bases short and J 7 bases short, with 16 bases between. This CDR3 is CASSPSGTGQPQHF. CDR3 in DNA: TGTGCCAGTAGCCCCTCCGGGACTGGGCAGCCCCAGCATTTT.